This T cell receptor beta chain was sequenced for a study of blood T cell repertoires in COVID-19. As for the study in general: Researchers got acute and convalescent COVID-19 samples from the United States, Italy and Spain. PBMCs, B-cell-depleted T cells, or T cells were the source of the cDNA or gDNA that made up the material.

Per the authors' pipeline: Estimates of nucleated cell counts were drawn from the amplification of reference gene primers. This table comes from immunoSEQ multiplex PCR, and its TCRdb copy is limited to in-frame clones, with some not included. V, J and clone size reflect that table, while D and trimming were determined from the DNA. This sample has 370,000 or so clones, with about 89% found just once. Participants' reported clinical history set cohort assignment. Germline CDR1 and CDR2: SGHTA and FQGNSA. The V gene end was trimmed by 0 bases and the J gene end by 9 bases; junction bases not matched to a gene: 8. The CDR3 has 16 amino acids.

Source material: PBMCs or T cells enriched from blood (not recorded which). This TCR came from a man aged 25 to 40 who had recovered from COVID-19. The chain carries TRBV7-2 and TRBJ2-7; 13 positions agree with TRBD2. Here the CDR3 reads CASSLASGTSGAVQYF. CDR3 nucleotides: TGTGCCAGCAGCTTAGCCTCCGGGACTAGCGGGGCTGTGCAGTACTTC.